This entry is about one TCR beta chain. The sample comes from a study of blood T cell repertoires in COVID-19. Study-level background: Samples representing acute and convalescent COVID-19 were sourced from the United States, Italy and Spain.

How the authors handled the data: Reference gene primer amplification gave estimated nucleated cell counts. Sequenced by immunoSEQ multiplex PCR; TCRdb stores in-frame clones only, minus some. V, J and clone size were drawn from that table, and D and trimming were deduced from the DNA. Of 100,000 to 150,000 clones listed, around 89% were seen once; the top ten hold less than 20%. V shed 8 bases and J 5 bases; nucleotides not matched to a gene: 7. Germline V gene sequence: CDR1 MNHEY, CDR2 SVGAGI. The CDR3 has 13 residues. The source material was peripheral blood. The clonotype was recovered from a man between 45 and 60 years old with active or convalescent COVID-19. The V and J genes are TRBV6-5 and TRBJ1-1; 8 bases align to TRBD1. As DNA, the CDR3 is TGTGCCAGCGGGGGACAGGTTATAACTGAAGCTTTCTTT. This encodes CASGGQVITEAFF.